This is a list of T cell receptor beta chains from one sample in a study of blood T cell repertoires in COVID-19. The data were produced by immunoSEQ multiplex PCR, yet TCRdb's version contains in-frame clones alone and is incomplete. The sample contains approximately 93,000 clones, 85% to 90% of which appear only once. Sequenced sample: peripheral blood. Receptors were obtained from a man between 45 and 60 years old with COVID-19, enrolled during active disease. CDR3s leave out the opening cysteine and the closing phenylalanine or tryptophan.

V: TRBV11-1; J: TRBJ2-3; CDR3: ASSFVSGPSTDTQY
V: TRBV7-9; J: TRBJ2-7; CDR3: ASSPGGGPSYEQY
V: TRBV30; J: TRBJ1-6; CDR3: AWHRGLPGGSPLH
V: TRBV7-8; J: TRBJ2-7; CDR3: ASSLETGGPYEQY
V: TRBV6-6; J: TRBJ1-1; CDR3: ATQQGNTEAF
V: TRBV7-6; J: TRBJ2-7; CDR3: ASSLIAGQGQYEQY
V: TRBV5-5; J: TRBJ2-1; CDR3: ASSLVWDSSYNEQF
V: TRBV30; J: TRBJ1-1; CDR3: AWRGKGDTEAF
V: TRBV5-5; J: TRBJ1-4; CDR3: ASSPPGQGLVEKLF
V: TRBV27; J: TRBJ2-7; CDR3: ASSWAGGNSYEQY
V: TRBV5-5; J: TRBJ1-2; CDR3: ATGHGLASNYGYT
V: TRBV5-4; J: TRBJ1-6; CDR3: ASSRQGEHSPLH
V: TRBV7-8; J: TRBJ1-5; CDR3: ASGPRAIDQPQH
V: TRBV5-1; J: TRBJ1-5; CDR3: ASSLGQSSNQPQH
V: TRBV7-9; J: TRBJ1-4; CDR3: ASSGQGARNEKLF
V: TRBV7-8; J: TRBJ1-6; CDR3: ASSLGHKNSNYNSPLH
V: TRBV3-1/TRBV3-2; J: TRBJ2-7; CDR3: ASSQGTWTVDEQY
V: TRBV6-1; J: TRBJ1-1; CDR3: ASSEGAGLAPAAF
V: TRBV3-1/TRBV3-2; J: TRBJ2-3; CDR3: ASSLRLGTDTQY
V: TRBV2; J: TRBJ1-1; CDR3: ASSQDRVITEAF
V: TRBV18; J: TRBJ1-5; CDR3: ASSPADQPQH
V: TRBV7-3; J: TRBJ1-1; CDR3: ASSARPEGYSEAF
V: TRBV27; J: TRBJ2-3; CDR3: ASSPHRTGTDTQY
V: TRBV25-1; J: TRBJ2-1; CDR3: ASKSRGLNEQF
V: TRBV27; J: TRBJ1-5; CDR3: ATRTALHQPQH
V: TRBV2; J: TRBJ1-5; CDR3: ASSYSGSVIPQH
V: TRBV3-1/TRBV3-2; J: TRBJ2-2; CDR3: ASSQENSSNTGELF
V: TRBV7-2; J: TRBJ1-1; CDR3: ASSLSGGMNTEAF
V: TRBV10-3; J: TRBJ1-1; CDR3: AISEKTTGIGNTEAF
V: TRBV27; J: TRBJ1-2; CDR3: ASSLSADGSSGYT
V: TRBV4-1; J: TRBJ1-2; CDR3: ASSQDSGQGVYGYT
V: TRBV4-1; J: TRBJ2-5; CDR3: ASSQPGSAGWETQY
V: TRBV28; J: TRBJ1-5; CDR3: ASDTRRGENNQPQH
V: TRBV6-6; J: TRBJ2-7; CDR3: ASSYQQGAAGEQY
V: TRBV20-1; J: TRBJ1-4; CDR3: SASRVGEKLF
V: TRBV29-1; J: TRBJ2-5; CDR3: SVEGQGLTQY
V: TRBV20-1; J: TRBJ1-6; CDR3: SASDYRTGGDSPLH
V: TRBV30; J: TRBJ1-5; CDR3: AWSVDRGNQPQH
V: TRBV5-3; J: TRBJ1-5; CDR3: ARSLPPTTVSNQPQH
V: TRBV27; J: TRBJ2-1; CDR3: ASSSGTSGAGYNEQF
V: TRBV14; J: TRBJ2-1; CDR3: ASSQDFGRGQF
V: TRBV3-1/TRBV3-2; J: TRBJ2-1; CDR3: ASSTIKPIGQRGNEQF
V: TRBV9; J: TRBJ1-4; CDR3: ASSVKGGGTNEKLF
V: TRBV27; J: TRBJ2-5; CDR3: ASSLLGGPETQY
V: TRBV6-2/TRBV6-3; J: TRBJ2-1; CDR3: ASSYMANEQF
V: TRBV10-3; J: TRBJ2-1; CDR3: AISGTRDEQF
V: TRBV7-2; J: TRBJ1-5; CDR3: ASSLVGQSNQPQH
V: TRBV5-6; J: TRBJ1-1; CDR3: ASSFGDYRVYTEAF